This TCR beta chain originates from a study of technical replicates of blood from a few donors. Profiled with immunoSEQ multiplex PCR; TCRdb holds only in-frame clones, not every one. The table has about 44,000 clones, 96% seen once; the top ten hold 0.37%. V lost 5 bases to trimming and J lost 3 bases, with 8 bases between them. Germline V gene sequence: CDR1 SEHNR, CDR2 FQNEAQ (reference sequence). This CDR3 spans 12 amino acids. The V call is TRBV7-9, the J call TRBJ2-7, with D perhaps matching TRBD1 (5 bases). The sample consisted of T cells isolated from PBMCs. The origin of this receptor is a human donor in good health. This CDR3 is CASSPDNYEQYF. CDR3 coding DNA: TGTGCCAGCAGCCCGGACAACTACGAGCAGTACTTC.